This TCR beta chain was captured by sequencing in a study of T cell responses to AZD1222 COVID-19 vaccine. Study outcomes and limitations: AZD1222 recipients seropositive at baseline numbered only 5 or 6.

TCRdb keeps only in-frame clones here, not all; method: immunoSEQ multiplex PCR. The table includes 100,000 to 120,000 clones, just under 95% detected once. To note about this clone: Its matching antigen is unknown.

This sample comprised peripheral blood, obtained on day 0 of AZD1222 vaccination. This clonotype was obtained from an adult in good health.

In DNA form, the CDR3 reads TGTGCCAGCAGAACGGGGGGCCGAGTCACAGATACGCAGTATTTT. It translates to CASRTGGRVTDTQYF. The rearrangement uses TRBV3-1 (or the pseudogene TRBV3-2) and TRBJ2-3, with D possibly TRBD2 on 7 matching bases. The CDR3 is 15 residues long. The V gene's germline CDR1 is LGHDT and CDR2 YNNKEL (reference sequence). V was cut by 6 bases and J by 2 bases, with 15 bases left in between.